This T cell receptor beta chain is from a study of response to subunit inactivated influenza vaccine. TCRdb fed the RT-PCR reads into MiXCR, producing one record per CDR3 protein. The sample lists about 800,000 distinct CDR3 sequences, 21% occurring once. Details on this clonotype: Its specificity is not known.

Findings and limits, study-wide: That few new T cells are recruited by each seasonal influenza vaccination was the authors' suggestion.

Trimming removed 2 bases at V and 6 bases at J, with 7 bases between. This CDR3 has 13 residues. CDR1 MNHEY and CDR2 SVGEGT come from the germline V gene. J is TRBJ2-2 and V is TRBV6-2 or TRBV6-3; D is uncertain. The sequence was collected from a man aged 45-65 years who received an inactivated influenza vaccine. This material consisted of PBMCs from blood, taken less than 6 days after vaccination. The chain's CDR3 is CASSYAVAGELFF. In DNA, the CDR3 is TGTGCCAGCAGTTACGCAGTCGCCGGGGAGCTGTTTTTT.